This is a list of T cell receptor beta chains from one sample in a study of T cell repertoires in cytomegalovirus infection. TCRdb used MiXCR to reprocess the reads, holding one entry per CDR3 protein. Found here are approximately 730,000 distinct CDR3 sequences, around 30% of them singletons; the top ten hold around a sixth. These receptors have no known antigen. The sequencing used cultured PBMCs, collected from culture after CMV antigen stimulation. These receptors originate from a human donor in good health (CMV status not recorded). Some clones in this sample may be carry-over from other donors' samples. Each CDR3 is given with its conserved first and last residue. The D gene is left open where the match is weak. A row's size may be missing; if present it is once, few, many or a size class.

clone_size,v_call,j_call,d_call,cdr3_nt,cdr3_aa
-,TRBV5-1,TRBJ1-5,-,TGCGCCAGCAGCTCCGGAGGGGGTAGGGATCAGCCCCAGCATTTT,CASSSGGGRDQPQHF
few,TRBV29-1,TRBJ2-1,TRBD2,TGCAGCGTTGAAGAGGGAGCGGGAGGTTACAATGAGCAGTTCTTC,CSVEEGAGGYNEQFF
once,TRBV7-2,TRBJ1-2,TRBD1,TGTCCCAGCAGCCCCGAGGCCATGGGGGACAGAGCCTTC,CPSSPEAMGDRAF
-,TRBV10-3,TRBJ1-2,TRBD1,TGTGCCATCAGGGACAGGGCGGAGGGCTACACCTTC,CAIRDRAEGYTF
-,TRBV11-2,TRBJ2-4,-,TGTGCCAGCAGCGGGTGGGGTTCCGTGGGGCACATTCAGTACTTC,CASSGWGSVGHIQYF
many,TRBV7-8,TRBJ2-3,TRBD2,TGTGCCAGCAGTCCTAGCGGGAGTGGGACAGATACGCAGTATTTT,CASSPSGSGTDTQYF
many,TRBV7-8,TRBJ2-3,TRBD2,TGTGCCAGCAGTCAAATGGGGGGGGGCACAGATACGCAGTATTTT,CASSQMGGGTDTQYF
few,TRBV7-2,TRBJ1-6,-,TGTGCCAGCACCGGTGGGGGGGCCTTACGACCCCTCCACTTT,CASTGGGALRPLHF
few,TRBV6-2/TRBV6-3,TRBJ2-1,-,TGTGCCAGCGCTTCTATAGTCTACAATGAGCAGTTCTTC,CASASIVYNEQFF
-,TRBV7-9,TRBJ2-3,TRBD2,TGTGCCAGCAGCCCGTTACTAGCGGGATCCACAGATACGCAGTATTTT,CASSPLLAGSTDTQYF
few,TRBV20-1,TRBJ2-3,TRBD2,TGCAGTGCTAGGGTAGCGGGAGAGGGACATACGCAGTATTTT,CSARVAGEGHTQYF
-,TRBV4-1,TRBJ2-5,-,TGTGCCAGCAGCTCCCTGTTCCCCGGAGGCGAGACCCAGTACTTC,CASSSLFPGGETQYF
many,TRBV7-2,TRBJ2-7,-,TGTGCCAGCAGCTCCTCCAGGGGCTACGAGCAGTACTTC,CASSSSRGYEQYF
-,TRBV10-3,TRBJ1-2,-,TGTGCCATCAGTGAGTCCGGACAGAAAAGTAACTATGGCTACACCTTC,CAISESGQKSNYGYTF
many,TRBV7-2,TRBJ2-3,TRBD2,TGTGCCAGCAGTACAACTAGCGGTTTCACAGATACGCAGTATTTT,CASSTTSGFTDTQYF
-,TRBV27,TRBJ2-5,TRBD1,TGTGCCAGCAGTGCCGGGACAGGGAGGCGGGAGACCCAGTACTTC,CASSAGTGRRETQYF